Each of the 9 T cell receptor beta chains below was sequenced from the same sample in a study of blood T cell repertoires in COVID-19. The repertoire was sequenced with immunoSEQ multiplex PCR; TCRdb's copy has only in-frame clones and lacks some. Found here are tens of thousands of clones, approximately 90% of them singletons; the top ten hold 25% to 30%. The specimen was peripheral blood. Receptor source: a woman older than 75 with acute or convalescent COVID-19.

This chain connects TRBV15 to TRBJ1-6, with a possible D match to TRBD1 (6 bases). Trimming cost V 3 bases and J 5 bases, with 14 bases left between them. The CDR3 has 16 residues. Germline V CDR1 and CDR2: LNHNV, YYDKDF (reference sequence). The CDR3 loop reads CATSRKRQEHNSPLHF. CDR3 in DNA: TGTGCCACCAGCAGGAAACGACAGGAGCATAATTCACCCCTCCACTTT.

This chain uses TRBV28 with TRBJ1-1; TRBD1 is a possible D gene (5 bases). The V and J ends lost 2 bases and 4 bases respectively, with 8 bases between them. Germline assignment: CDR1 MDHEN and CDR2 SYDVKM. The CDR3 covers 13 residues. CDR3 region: CASSLVGGTEAFF. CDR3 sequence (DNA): TGTGCCAGCAGTTTAGTGGGGGGCACTGAAGCTTTCTTT. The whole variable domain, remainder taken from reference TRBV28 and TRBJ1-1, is DVKVTQSSRYLVKRTGEKVFLECVQDMDHENMFWYRQDPGLGLRLIYFSYDVKMKEKGDIPEGYSVSREKKERFSLILESASTNQTSMYLCASSLVGGTEAFFGQGTRLTVV.

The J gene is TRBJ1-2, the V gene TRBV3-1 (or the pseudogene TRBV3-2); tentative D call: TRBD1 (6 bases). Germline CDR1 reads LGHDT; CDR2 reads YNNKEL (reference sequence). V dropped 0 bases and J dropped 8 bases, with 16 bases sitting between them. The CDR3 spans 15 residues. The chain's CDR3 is CASSQEGGQRRGYTF. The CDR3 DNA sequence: TGTGCCAGCAGCCAAGAAGGGGGACAACGGCGGGGCTACACCTTC.

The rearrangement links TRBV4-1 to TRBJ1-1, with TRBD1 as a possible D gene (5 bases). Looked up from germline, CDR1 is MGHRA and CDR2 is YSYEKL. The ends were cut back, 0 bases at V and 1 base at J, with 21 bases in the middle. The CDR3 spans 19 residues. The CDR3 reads CASSQDWAGWDVGNTEAFF. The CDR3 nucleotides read TGCGCCAGCAGCCAAGATTGGGCAGGGTGGGATGTAGGGAACACTGAAGCTTTCTTT.

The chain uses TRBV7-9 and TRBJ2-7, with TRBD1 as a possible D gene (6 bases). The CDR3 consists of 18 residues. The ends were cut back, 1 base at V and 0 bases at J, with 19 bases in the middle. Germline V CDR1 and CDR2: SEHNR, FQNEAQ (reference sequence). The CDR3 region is CASSLEGATGWGSYEQYF. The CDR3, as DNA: TGTGCCAGCAGCTTAGAAGGGGCCACAGGGTGGGGCTCCTACGAGCAGTACTTC.

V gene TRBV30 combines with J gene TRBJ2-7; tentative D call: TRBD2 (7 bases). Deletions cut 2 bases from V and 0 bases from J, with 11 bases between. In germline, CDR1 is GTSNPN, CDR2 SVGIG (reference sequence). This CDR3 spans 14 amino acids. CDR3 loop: CAWSRGGTSYEQYF. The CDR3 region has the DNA TGTGCCTGGAGTAGGGGGGGGACCTCCTACGAGCAGTACTTC.

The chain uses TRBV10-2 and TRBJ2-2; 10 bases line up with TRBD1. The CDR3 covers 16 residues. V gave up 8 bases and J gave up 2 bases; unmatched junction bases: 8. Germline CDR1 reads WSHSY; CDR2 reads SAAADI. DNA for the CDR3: TGCGCCAGCGGATCTGGGACAGGGGCTAACACCGGGGAGCTGTTTTTT. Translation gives CASGSGTGANTGELFF.

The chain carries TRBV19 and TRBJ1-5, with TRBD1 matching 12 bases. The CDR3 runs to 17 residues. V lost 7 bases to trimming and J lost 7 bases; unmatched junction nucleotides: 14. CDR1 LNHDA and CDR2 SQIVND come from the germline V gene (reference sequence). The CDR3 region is CASTREWGQGAGQPQHF. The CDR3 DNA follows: TGTGCCAGTACCAGAGAGTGGGGACAGGGGGCAGGACAGCCCCAGCATTTT.

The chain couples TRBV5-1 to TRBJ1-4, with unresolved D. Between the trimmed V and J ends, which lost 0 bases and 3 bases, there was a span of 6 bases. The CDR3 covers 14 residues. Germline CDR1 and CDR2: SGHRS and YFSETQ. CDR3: CASSLEGANEKLFF. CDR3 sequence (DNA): TGCGCCAGCAGCTTGGAGGGAGCTAATGAAAAACTGTTTTTT.